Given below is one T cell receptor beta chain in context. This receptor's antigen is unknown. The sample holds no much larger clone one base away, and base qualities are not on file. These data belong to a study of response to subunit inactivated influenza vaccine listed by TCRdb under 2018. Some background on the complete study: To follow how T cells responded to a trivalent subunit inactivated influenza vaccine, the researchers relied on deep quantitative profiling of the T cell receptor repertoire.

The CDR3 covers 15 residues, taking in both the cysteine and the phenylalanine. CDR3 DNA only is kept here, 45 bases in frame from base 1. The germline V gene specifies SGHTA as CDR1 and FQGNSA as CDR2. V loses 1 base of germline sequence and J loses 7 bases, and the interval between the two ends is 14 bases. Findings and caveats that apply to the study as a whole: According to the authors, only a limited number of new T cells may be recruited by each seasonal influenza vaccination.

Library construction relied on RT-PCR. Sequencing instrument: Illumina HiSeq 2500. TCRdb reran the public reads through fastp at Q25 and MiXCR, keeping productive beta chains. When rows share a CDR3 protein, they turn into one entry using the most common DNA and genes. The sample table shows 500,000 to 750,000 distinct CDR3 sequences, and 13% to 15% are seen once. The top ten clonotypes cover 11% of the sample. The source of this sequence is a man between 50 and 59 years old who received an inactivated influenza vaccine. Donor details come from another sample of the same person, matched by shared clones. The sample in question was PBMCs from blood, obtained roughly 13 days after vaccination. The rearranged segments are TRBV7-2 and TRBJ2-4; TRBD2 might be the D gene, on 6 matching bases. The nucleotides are TGTGCCAGCAGCTTAGGCGCGGGGAGGAGGAACATTCAGTACTTC. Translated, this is CASSLGAGRRNIQYF.